This T cell receptor (beta chain) was obtained from a study of cytomegalovirus exposure and HLA in healthy donors. Study-wide results and caveats: CMV serostatus stood as the only immune exposure information on hand. Most of the TCR beta V segments (in an earlier analysis) were productive either about 87% or about 30% of the time.

As to this clone: Its antigen remains unknown.

It was with 60 Vbeta and 13 Jbeta primers that the PCR ran. Sequencing used immunoSEQ multiplex PCR; TCRdb keeps in-frame clones, though not all of them. Of 55,000 to 85,000 clones listed, 75% to 85% are singletons. These donors, healthy bone marrow donors, were studied. Germline assignment: CDR1 MNHNS and CDR2 SASEGT. Deletions cut 6 bases from V and 3 bases from J, with 14 bases between. This CDR3 comprises 14 residues. The chain recombines TRBV6-1 with TRBJ1-2; a possible D gene is TRBD1 (5 bases). The sequencing input was PBMCs. This TCR came from a young man in good health and CMV-seropositive. The CDR3 DNA sequence: TGTGCCAGCAGAATATGGGGGGATGACTATGGCTACACCTTC. This encodes CASRIWGDDYGYTF.